The 32 T cell receptor beta chains below were found in one sample sequenced in a study of T-cell memory formation after mild COVID-19. Each CDR3 protein is one row after TCRdb ran MiXCR on the 5' RACE reads. The data show under 700,000 distinct CDR3 sequences, around 21% seen once. Sequenced: PBMCs or a T cell subset sorted from them (not recorded which). The receptors shown here come from an adult woman who had mild COVID-19 (a few samples of this study predate the infection). Cell type and time point are not known.

This chain joins TRBV6-1 and TRBJ2-6; possible D gene TRBD2, 5 bases. With 8 bases removed from V and 0 bases from J, the gap between germline ends came to 17 bases. Looked up from germline, CDR1 is MNHNS and CDR2 is SASEGT. The CDR3 runs 17 residues. The CDR3 bases are TGTGCCAGCCGAGCGGACCGAGTAAGCTCTGGGGCCAACGTCCTGACTTTC. Protein sequence: CASRADRVSSGANVLTF.

In nucleotides, the CDR3 is TGCGCCAGCAGCCGTAGTGGGGGGGGCCAAGAGACCCAGTACTTC. This sequence encodes CASSRSGGGQETQYF. This chain links TRBV4-1 with TRBJ2-5, with 7 bases fitting TRBD2. Germline CDR1 reads MGHRA; CDR2 reads YSYEKL. CDR3 length: 15 amino acids. J was trimmed by 1 base and V by 4 bases; bases with no gene match: 6.

The rearrangement joins TRBV12-3 or TRBV12-4 to TRBJ2-1, with TRBD2 matching over 16 bases. This CDR3 comprises 17 residues. V lost 4 bases to trimming and J lost 5 bases; unmatched junction nucleotides: 5. CDR3 bases: TGTGCCAGCAGTTCGGATGGGACTAGCGGGAGGGACAATGAGCAGTTCTTC. As protein: CASSSDGTSGRDNEQFF.

This clonotype was seen a few times. This chain connects TRBV12-3 or TRBV12-4 to TRBJ1-2; 8 bases match TRBD1. Trimming took 6 bases from V and 0 from J; bases not matched to a gene: 9. The length of the CDR3 is 16 residues. This CDR3 is CASSDGQGVTNYGYTF. The CDR3, as DNA: TGTGCCAGCAGCGATGGACAGGGCGTTACTAACTATGGCTACACCTTC.

A remark on this clonotype: It is unclear where the CDR3 begins or ends on the DNA, so no DNA is shown, and the CDR3 is as TCRdb lists it. The rearrangement links TRBV29-1 to TRBJ1-4; the table assigns TRBD1, which was not confirmed against the DNA. From its first to its last residue, the CDR3 has 13 amino acids. Germline assignment: CDR1 SQVTM and CDR2 ANQGSEA. This CDR3 reads CSVDVAGGSLMFF.

This clonotype was recorded a few times. The CDR3: CASEESYGYTF. For the CDR3, the DNA is TGTGCCAGCGAAGAGTCCTATGGCTACACCTTC. The rearrangement joins TRBV19 to TRBJ1-2; D not resolved. Deletions cut 9 bases from V and 4 bases from J, with 9 bases between. The CDR3 is made up of 11 amino acids. Germline CDR1 reads LNHDA; CDR2 reads SQIVND (reference sequence).

This clonotype appeared a few times. V gene TRBV3-1 combines with J gene TRBJ1-1; D uncertain. CDR1 is LGHDT, CDR2 YNNKEL, per germline (reference sequence). The CDR3 runs to 12 residues. V shed 4 bases and J shed 8 bases, with 11 bases lying between them. The CDR3 DNA reads TGTGCCAGCAGCCCCCAGGTAGGGGAAGCTTTCTTT. This codes for CASSPQVGEAFF.

V usage is TRBV29-1 and J usage is TRBJ1-5, with 10 nucleotides matching TRBD1. CDR3 length equals 14 residues. V lost 5 bases, J lost 1 base, and 2 bases stayed unmatched. CDR1 and CDR2 from the germline V gene are SQVTM and ANQGSEA. CDR3 amino acids: CSVRGQGSNQPQHF. The CDR3 coding sequence is TGCAGCGTTCGGGGACAGGGGAGCAATCAGCCCCAGCATTTT.

This rearrangement joins TRBV15 to TRBJ1-1; D ambiguous. CDR3 size: 14 residues. Deletions cut 4 bases from V and 6 bases from J, with 15 bases between. The germline V gene has CDR1 LNHNV and CDR2 YYDKDF (reference sequence). The CDR3 sequence: CATSMGARRAEAFF. DNA for the CDR3: TGTGCCACCAGCATGGGAGCGCGGAGGGCTGAAGCTTTCTTT.

The V call is TRBV20-1, the J call TRBJ2-1; the D is unclear. The CDR3 contains 15 residues. In germline, CDR1 is DFQATT, CDR2 SNEGSKA (reference sequence). The V gene lost 0 bases and the J gene lost 0 bases, with 9 bases spanning the gap. The CDR3 loop reads CSARDRVSSYNEQFF. The CDR3, as DNA: TGCAGTGCTAGAGATAGGGTTAGCTCCTACAATGAGCAGTTCTTC.

This clonotype has just a few counts. This chain joins TRBV12-3 or TRBV12-4 and TRBJ1-2, with D unresolved. CDR3 length: 14 amino acids. V was cut by 6 bases and J by 8 bases, with 19 bases left in between. The CDR3 sequence: CASSQSTYSMGYTF. In DNA, the CDR3 is TGTGCCAGCAGCCAATCGACATACTCTATGGGCTACACCTTC.

This chain links TRBV20-1 with TRBJ2-3, with D maybe TRBD2 (5 bases). V lost 3 bases and J lost 11, with 15 bases in between. CDR3 length: 12 amino acids. Germline CDR1 DFQATT, CDR2 SNEGSKA (reference sequence). CDR3 nucleotide sequence: TGCAGTGCTAGCATAGACGGGGATGAGCAGTATTTT. Translating it yields CSASIDGDEQYF.

As for this clonotype: The junction and the germline gene differ at one end; a read error may be behind it. V and J are TRBV7-7 and TRBJ2-1; the match to TRBD2 covers 8 bases. The CDR3 covers 14 residues. Germline V lookup: CDR1 SSHAT, CDR2 FNYEAQ (reference sequence). CDR3 loop: CASSAGPSGNEQFF. In nucleotides, the CDR3 is TGTGCTAGCAGCGCGGGCCCTAGCGGGAATGAGCAGTTCTTC.

This clonotype turned up a few times. The V call is TRBV30, the J call TRBJ1-2; D remains unclear. This CDR3 is 15 amino acids long. The ends were cut back, 0 bases at V and 5 bases at J, with 16 bases in the middle. CDR1 GTSNPN and CDR2 SVGIG come from the germline V gene (reference sequence). The CDR3 nucleotides are TGTGCCTGGAGTGTAGTTCCCCGGATCGGATATGGCTACACCTTC. Encoded protein: CAWSVVPRIGYGYTF.

V usage is TRBV24-1 and J usage is TRBJ2-1; 7 nucleotides match TRBD2. The V segment lost 7 bases and the J segment 3 bases; nucleotides outside the gene matches: 5. The CDR3 extends over 14 amino acids. Germline loops: CDR1 KGHDR, CDR2 SFDVKD. The CDR3 region is CATSAGVNYNEQFF. CDR3 in DNA: TGTGCCACCAGCGCGGGAGTTAACTACAATGAGCAGTTCTTC.

The chain combines TRBV7-9 with TRBJ2-7; D remains ambiguous. Deletions cut 1 base from V and 4 bases from J, with 8 bases between. CDR3 size: 13 residues. The germline gives CDR1 SEHNR, CDR2 FQNEAQ (reference sequence). CDR3 sequence: CASSLGWRYEQYF. The CDR3 DNA reads TGTGCCAGCAGCTTAGGATGGCGGTACGAGCAGTACTTC.

This clonotype was counted between two and nine times. The chain employs TRBV21-1 and TRBJ1-6. TRBV21-1 has pseudogene status. The CDR3 is 22 amino acids. The CDR3 sequence is CASSNLGSTLLRGIPYNSPLHF. For the CDR3, the DNA is TGTGCCAGCAGCAATCTGGGGTCGACACTCCTGAGGGGGATCCCCTATAATTCACCCCTCCACTTT.

V and J are TRBV7-3 and TRBJ2-3; TRBD1 matches 9 bases. J was trimmed by 3 bases and V by 6 bases; bases with no gene match: 7. CDR3 length equals 15 residues. Germline V CDR1 and CDR2: SGHTA, FQGTGA. The chain's CDR3 is CASRSTGGSTDTQYF. The CDR3 DNA follows: TGTGCCAGCAGGTCGACAGGGGGGTCGACAGATACGCAGTATTTT.

The J gene is TRBJ2-7, the V gene TRBV12-3 or TRBV12-4; no reliable D call. The CDR3 has 14 amino acids. Trimming pared 6 bases from V and 0 bases from J, leaving 12 bases between. The DNA for the CDR3 is TGTGCCAGCAGACTGAAAGAAAGCTCCTACGAGCAGTACTTC. Amino acid sequence: CASRLKESSYEQYF.

This clonotype was seen ten or more times. The J gene is TRBJ2-1, the V gene TRBV11-2; D may match TRBD1 or TRBD2 (5 bases each). Germline V gene data show CDR1 as SGHAT and CDR2 as FQNNGV. The CDR3 spans 15 residues. V was clipped by 4 bases and J by 4 bases, with 14 bases between them. DNA for the CDR3: TGTGCCAGCAGCTGGGGGAAGGGTGGATACAATGAGCAGTTCTTC. It codes for CASSWGKGGYNEQFF.

A remark on this clonotype: A read error may produce the germline difference seen at one junction end. The chain combines TRBV15 with TRBJ1-4; D possibly corresponds to TRBD1 (5 bases). Germline V gene lookup returns CDR1 LNHNV and CDR2 YYDKDF (reference sequence). The CDR3 contains 14 residues. CDR3 residues: CATSARGRDEKLFF. Written as DNA, the CDR3 is TGTGCAACCAGCGCACGGGGGAGGGACGAAAAACTGTTTTTT.

For the CDR3, the DNA is TGTGCCACCAGGCCCTCGGGACTACGAGATACGCAGTATTTT. This sequence encodes CATRPSGLRDTQYF. This chain links TRBV24-1 with TRBJ2-3; 7 bases match TRBD2. Germline V CDR1 and CDR2: KGHDR, SFDVKD. The CDR3 sequence is 14 residues long. Germline trimming cut 7 bases from V and 5 bases from J; bases unmatched to any gene: 8.

This clonotype was detected many times. The DNA of the CDR3 is TGTGCCAGCAGTGAGCCGCTGTTGACTTCCGGGGAGACCCAGTACTTC. This sequence encodes CASSEPLLTSGETQYF. The chain recombines TRBV25-1 with TRBJ2-5; D not certain. Per germline, CDR1 MGHDK and CDR2 SYGVNS. Trimming took off 3 bases at V and 5 bases at J, with 19 bases between the two ends. The length of the CDR3 is 16 residues.

This clonotype has more than one count but fewer than ten. V gene TRBV9 combines with J gene TRBJ2-1; TRBD2 aligns across 7 bases. V lost 4 bases, J lost 3 bases, and 7 bases stayed unmatched. Germline V gene sequence: CDR1 SGDLS, CDR2 YYNGEE. The length of the CDR3 is 15 residues. DNA for the CDR3: TGTGCCAGCAGCTCTGGAGGGACTATCTACAATGAGCAGTTCTTC. Translated: CASSSGGTIYNEQFF.

The table lists this clonotype with a few counts. V is TRBV7-3 and J is TRBJ1-1; D may be TRBD1 (5 bases). Trimming cost V 3 bases and J 1 base, with 12 bases left between them. Germline V gives CDR1 SGHTA, CDR2 FQGTGA. The CDR3 has 15 amino acids. The DNA of the CDR3 is TGTGCCAGCAGCTTGGGCCCGGGGGGGAACACTGAAGCTTTCTTT. Translating it yields CASSLGPGGNTEAFF. Together with reference TRBV7-3 and TRBJ1-1, the CDR3 gives the full variable domain: GAGVSQTPSNKVTEKGKYVELRCDPISGHTALYWYRQSLGQGPEFLIYFQGTGAADDSGLPNDRFFAVRPEGSVSTLKIQRTERGDSAVYLCASSLGPGGNTEAFFGQGTRLTVV.

This chain joins TRBV3-1 and TRBJ2-7, with D perhaps TRBD1 (6 bases). CDR3 size: 12 residues. Deletions cut 2 bases from V and 6 bases from J, with 8 bases between. CDR1 and CDR2 (germline): LGHDT, YNNKEL (reference sequence). CDR3 protein: CASSQPGAEQYF. Here the CDR3 DNA reads TGTGCCAGCAGCCAACCAGGGGCCGAGCAGTACTTC.

The chain uses TRBV11-3 and TRBJ1-2, with 8 bases aligning to TRBD1. Trimming removed 7 bases from V and 4 bases from J; junction bases left unmatched: 26. The V gene's germline CDR1 is SGHNT and CDR2 YENEEA. This CDR3 contains 20 residues. CDR3 amino acids: CASTIKGGPTAGQAIYGYTF. The CDR3 DNA reads TGTGCCAGCACCATCAAAGGGGGGCCTACGGCGGGACAGGCGATCTATGGCTACACCTTC.

The sample holds a few counts of this clonotype. The V gene is TRBV6-5, the J gene TRBJ2-5, with TRBD2 matching 7 bases. The CDR3 is made up of 15 amino acids. Germline CDR1 reads MNHEY; CDR2 reads SVGAGI. V was pared by 2 bases and J by 5 bases, with 8 bases of the junction left unmatched. CDR3 sequence reads: CASSYRGGPMETQYF. The CDR3 DNA sequence: TGTGCCAGCAGTTACCGGGGAGGGCCGATGGAGACCCAGTACTTC.

The J gene is TRBJ2-5, the V gene TRBV5-5, with 11 positions matching TRBD1. With V trimmed by 5 bases and J by 4 bases, 13 bases remained unmatched. Germline V gene lookup returns CDR1 SGHKS and CDR2 YYEKEE (reference sequence). The CDR3 runs to 17 residues. Written as DNA, the CDR3 is TGTGCCAGCAGTCCGGGGGCCGGACAGGGGGCTCGAGAGACCCAGTACTTC. This gives the protein CASSPGAGQGARETQYF. Together with reference TRBV5-5 and TRBJ2-5, the CDR3 gives the full variable domain: DAGVTQSPTHLIKTRGQQVTLRCSPISGHKSVSWYQQVLGQGPQFIFQYYEKEERGRGNFPDRFSARQFPNYSSELNVNALLLGDSALYLCASSPGAGQGARETQYFGPGTRLLVL.

This chain connects TRBV6-5 to TRBJ1-1, with D perhaps TRBD1 (5 bases). This CDR3 spans 11 amino acids. V lost 2 bases to trimming and J lost 10 bases, with 8 bases between them. Looked up from germline, CDR1 is MNHEY and CDR2 is SVGAGI. In nucleotides, the CDR3 is TGTGCCAGCAGTTACAATGGGGGAGCTTTCTTT. This encodes CASSYNGGAFF.

This clonotype was counted a few times. The V gene is TRBV6-5, the J gene TRBJ2-1; 7 bases align to TRBD1. Losses at the gene ends were 7 bases for V and 0 bases for J; bases not matched to a gene: 9. The CDR3 consists of 16 residues. Germline CDR1 reads MNHEY; CDR2 reads SVGAGI. CDR3 in DNA: TGTGCCAGCACTTCATCACAGGGGAGCTCCTACAATGAGCAGTTCTTC. Translation: CASTSSQGSSYNEQFF.

This chain links TRBV3-1 with TRBJ2-2; TRBD2 matches 8 bases. The germline gives CDR1 LGHDT, CDR2 YNNKEL (reference sequence). J was trimmed by 4 bases and V by 6 bases; bases with no gene match: 10. The CDR3 length is 16 residues. For the CDR3, the DNA is TGTGCCAGCAGTCAAAGCGGGAGAGGTGGCACCGGGGAGCTGTTTTTT. Translating gives CASSQSGRGGTGELFF. Variable domain in full (rest from reference TRBV3-1 and TRBJ2-2): DTAVSQTPKYLVTQMGNDKSIKCEQNLGHDTMYWYKQDSKKFLKIMFSYNNKELIINETVPNRFSPKSPDKAHLNLHINSLELGDSAVYFCASSQSGRGGTGELFFGEGSRLTVL.